This T cell receptor (beta chain) is from a study of CD8 T cells in Susac syndrome. Reverse transcription of roughly 0.5 to 1 ug RNA was carried out with random hexamers. MiXCR, run by TCRdb on the immunoSEQ multiplex PCR reads, gives a single entry per CDR3 protein. Among approximately 140,000 distinct CDR3 sequences listed, 80% to 85% were seen once. V was clipped by 1 base and J by 1 base, with 10 bases between them. Germline lookup yields CDR1 LGHDT and CDR2 YNNKEL (reference sequence). The CDR3 spans 15 residues. The source of this sequence is a human donor with multiple sclerosis. The sequenced sample was CD8+ T cells from PBMCs. The gene calls are TRBV3-1 and TRBJ2-5; D gene unclear. This chain's CDR3 is CASSQVVSLQETQYF. CDR3 nucleotides: TGTGCCAGCAGCCAAGTCGTCAGCCTCCAAGAGACCCAGTACTTC.